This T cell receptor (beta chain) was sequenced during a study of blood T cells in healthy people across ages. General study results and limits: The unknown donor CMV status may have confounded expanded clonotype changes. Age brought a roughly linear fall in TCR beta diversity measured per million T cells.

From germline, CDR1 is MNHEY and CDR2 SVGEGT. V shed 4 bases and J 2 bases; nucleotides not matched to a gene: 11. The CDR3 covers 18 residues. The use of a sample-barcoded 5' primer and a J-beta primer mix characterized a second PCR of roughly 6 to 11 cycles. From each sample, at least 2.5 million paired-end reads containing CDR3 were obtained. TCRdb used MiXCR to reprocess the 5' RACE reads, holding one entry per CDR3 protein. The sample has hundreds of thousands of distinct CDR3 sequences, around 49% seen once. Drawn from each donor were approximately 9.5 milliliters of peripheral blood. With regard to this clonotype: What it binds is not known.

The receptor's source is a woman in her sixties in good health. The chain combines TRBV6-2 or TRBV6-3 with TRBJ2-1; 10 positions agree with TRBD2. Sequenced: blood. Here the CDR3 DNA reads TGTGCCAGCAGTTTGACAGAAACAGCGGGAGGGGCCTACAATGAGCAGTTCTTC. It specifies CASSLTETAGGAYNEQFF.